What follows are 10 T cell receptor beta chains derived from one specimen sequenced in a study of identical twins. TCRdb recomputed calls from the 5' RACE reads with MiXCR, one row per CDR3 protein. This sample has about 530,000 distinct CDR3 sequences, with around 20% found just once. These data were also reused for a study on yellow fever vaccine responses in identical twins.

Sample: CD4+ T cells sorted from blood. The origin of the receptors is a woman between 18 and 29 years old in good health.

The V gene is TRBV7-8, the J gene TRBJ2-1, with 7 bases aligning to TRBD2. The CDR3 extends over 14 amino acids. V was pared by 2 bases and J by 4 bases, with 2 bases of the junction left unmatched. Germline V gene lookup returns CDR1 SGHVS and CDR2 FQNEAQ. CDR3 sequence: CASSLKRDYNEQFF. CDR3 in DNA: TGTGCCAGCAGCTTAAAGCGGGATTACAATGAGCAGTTCTTC. Looking up the rest from reference TRBV7-8 and TRBJ2-1 gives the full variable domain: GAGVSQSPRYKVAKRGQDVALRCDPISGHVSLFWYQQALGQGPEFLTYFQNEAQLDKSGLPSDRFFAERPEGSVSTLKIQRTQQEDSAVYLCASSLKRDYNEQFFGPGTRLTVL.

J is TRBJ2-3 and V is TRBV7-9; 8 positions agree with TRBD1. CDR3 length: 15 amino acids. CDR1 SEHNR and CDR2 FQNEAQ come from the germline V gene (reference sequence). Trimming cost V 5 bases and J 0 bases; bases outside gene matches: 4. The CDR3 loop is CASSRRTGSTDTQYF. The CDR3 nucleotides are TGTGCCAGCAGCAGACGGACAGGGAGCACAGATACGCAGTATTTT.

The chain uses TRBV7-9 and TRBJ2-2; D is uncertain. CDR1 and CDR2 from the germline V gene are SEHNR and FQNEAQ (reference sequence). The germline V and J ends were trimmed by 11 bases and 1 base, with 14 bases remaining between them. The CDR3 has 14 amino acids. CDR3 region: CASRVGENTGELFF. For the CDR3, the DNA is TGTGCCTCCCGGGTTGGGGAGAACACCGGGGAGCTGTTTTTT.

This clonotype has only a few counts. This rearrangement joins TRBV5-1 to TRBJ2-2; 11 bases line up with TRBD2. Per the germline V gene, CDR1 is SGHRS and CDR2 is YFSETQ. J was trimmed by 0 bases and V by 4 bases; bases with no gene match: 5. The CDR3 contains 17 residues. The CDR3 protein is CASSPLAGGPNTGELFF. Here the CDR3 DNA reads TGCGCCAGCAGCCCTCTAGCGGGGGGACCGAACACCGGGGAGCTGTTTTTT.

This chain joins TRBV12-3 or TRBV12-4 and TRBJ2-7; maybe TRBD1 (6 bases). This CDR3 is built from 14 residues. V was clipped by 6 bases and J by 4 bases, with 16 bases between them. The CDR3 protein is CASRGDRPFYEQYV. CDR3 DNA: TGTGCCAGCAGGGGAGACAGGCCCTTTTACGAGCAGTACGTC.

The V and J genes are TRBV2 and TRBJ2-1, with 9 bases that match TRBD1. Unmatched junction bases numbered 7, after V lost 10 bases and J lost 6 bases. CDR1 and CDR2 from the germline V gene are SNHLY and FYNNEI. The CDR3 contains 13 residues. CDR3 loop: CAIPTGGRNEQFF. The DNA of the CDR3 is TGTGCCATCCCGACAGGGGGTCGCAATGAGCAGTTCTTC.

This clonotype was observed a few times. The V and J genes are TRBV28 and TRBJ2-3; 7 positions match TRBD2. This CDR3 is 16 amino acids long. CDR1 and CDR2 (germline): MDHEN, SYDVKM. The junction had 11 bases not matched to a gene; V was cut back by 6 bases and J by 2 bases. CDR3 residues: CASSHEKRGLTDTQYF. Written as DNA, the CDR3 is TGTGCCAGCAGCCATGAGAAGCGGGGACTCACAGATACGCAGTATTTT.

The genes are TRBV29-1 and TRBJ2-3; D is unclear. Germline loops: CDR1 SQVTM, CDR2 ANQGSEA. The CDR3 spans 10 residues. V lost 5 bases and J 2 bases, leaving 2 bases between the germline ends. For the CDR3, the DNA is TGCAGCGTTACCACAGATACGCAGTATTTT. Translating it yields CSVTTDTQYF.

The rearrangement uses TRBV7-8 and TRBJ2-2, with TRBD2 matching 8 bases. Germline V gene data show CDR1 as SGHVS and CDR2 as FQNEAQ. The CDR3 length is 15 residues. Trimming at V came to 5 bases and at J to 4 bases, leaving 6 bases not matched to a gene. The CDR3 protein is CASSPETSGTGELFF. CDR3 nucleotide sequence: TGTGCCAGCAGCCCTGAAACTAGCGGCACCGGGGAGCTGTTTTTT.

This sequence joins TRBV28 and TRBJ2-5, with a possible D match to TRBD2 (5 bases). This CDR3 has 12 residues. The V gene's germline CDR1 is MDHEN and CDR2 SYDVKM. V was cut by 5 bases and J by 4 bases, with 8 bases left in between. The CDR3 sequence: CASSDAGETQYF. The CDR3 DNA sequence: TGTGCCAGCAGTGACGCGGGAGAGACCCAGTACTTC.